This T cell receptor beta chain was recorded in a study of CD8+CD57+ T cells in acquired aplastic anemia. Study-wide context: Where healthy donors were concerned, CD4+ cells averaged about 11 million reads. Study conclusions and caveats: Researchers reported that CD8+ Simpson's diversity was not significantly different in patients versus controls.

Ten or more counts support this clonotype. Its specificity is unknown. Genomic DNA was employed as the template in profiling TCR beta VDJ and CDR3. TCRdb re-called the reads through MiXCR, storing one row per CDR3 protein. In the table there are 150,000 to 200,000 distinct CDR3 sequences, 40% to 55% of which are singletons. The CDR3 loop spans 15 amino acids. The V and J ends lost 3 bases and 1 base, in that order; junction bases with no gene match: 7. The germline V gene has CDR1 SGHRS and CDR2 YFSETQ. The chain recombines TRBV5-1 with TRBJ2-7, with TRBD2 matching over 7 bases. The receptor comes from a human donor in good health. The sequencing input was sorted CD4+, CD8+, or CD8+CD57+ T cells (not recorded which) from PBMCs. CDR3 coding DNA: TGCGCCAGCAGCTCAATGCGGGGGACGTCCTACGAGCAGTACTTC. The encoded protein is CASSSMRGTSYEQYF.